This T cell receptor beta chain was sequenced for a study of T cell responses to AZD1222 COVID-19 vaccine. Study details: Some second doses came at about 4 weeks and others at about 12 weeks; these were pooled.

Data came from immunoSEQ multiplex PCR; TCRdb stores just in-frame clones and leaves some out. The sample shows some 120,000 clones, roughly 90% of them seen only once. The V end lost 3 bases, the J end lost 4 bases, and 6 bases lay between the germline ends. This CDR3 is built from 11 residues. Looked up from germline, CDR1 is DFQATT and CDR2 is SNEGSKA (reference sequence). This clone was seen a few times. V gene TRBV20-1 combines with J gene TRBJ1-2; D is unresolved. Sequencing used peripheral blood, obtained on day 0 of AZD1222 vaccination. The receptor's source is an adult in good health. Here the CDR3 reads CSASVSYGYTF. For the CDR3, the DNA is TGCAGTGCTAGTGTTAGCTATGGCTACACCTTC.